This record covers a single TCR beta chain. This receptor's antigen is unknown. Base-call qualities are not available, and no considerably larger clone is one nucleotide away. This specimen's time point label, interpreted: baseline, week 1 (first vaccination visit). The treatment or condition tag for this specimen amounts to: pre-vaccination baseline after standard-of-care therapy. All donors had newly diagnosed IDH1-mutant astrocytomas of WHO grade 3 or 4 that showed loss of nuclear ATRX. The samples were drawn from NOA16, a multicentre, single-arm, open-label phase I trial in Germany that tested a mutant IDH1 peptide vaccine in humans for the first time. Visit V03 blood draws served as the baseline sample for immunogenicity testing. Genomic DNA for TCRB sequencing was extracted from EDTA blood using the DNeasy Blood and Tissue Kit. The data stem from a study of a mutant IDH1 vaccine in newly diagnosed glioma (dated by TCRdb to about 2021). For context, the study as a whole: The approximately 33 treated patients were around 62% male and around 40% female, with a mean age of about 38 years. Longitudinal TCRB deep sequencing was performed for fewer than 30 treated patients wherever samples were available for exploratory analyses. Six visits were used for peripheral blood collection: V03 (baseline), V05, V07, V10, V12 and V13. Before enrollment, most patients had been given radiochemotherapy with temozolomide as standard therapy, while the rest had received either radiotherapy alone or temozolomide alone. Overall study outcomes, separate from this receptor: The authors noted that analyses of patient blood samples could not be reproduced because of sample limitations. Immune responses induced by the vaccine were seen in roughly 92% of patients across multiple MHC alleles. Pseudoprogression seemed to be unrelated to changes in the top peripheral T cell clonotypes found by TCRB sequencing. PBMC samples for TCRB deep sequencing were selected based on availability.

Library creation used the immunoSEQ multiplex PCR assay. Rearranged TCR beta chain sequences were amplified using the hsTCRB Kit according to the manufacturer's protocol. An Illumina MiSeq was used to sequence the TCRB libraries. As for how the authors treated the data: The proprietary platform of the kit vendor was used for demultiplexing, trimming and gene mapping. Entries here come from immuneACCESS through TCRdb and include only in-frame sequences with V and J called. Some clones fail to appear in such tables; in the studies checked, an unresolved V gene covers under half of the shortfall, and the cause of the remainder is unknown. That table gives V, J and clone size, and the DNA gave D and trimming. The sample table shows approximately 100,000 clones, and about 87% are seen once. Under 0.7% of the sample lies in the top ten. After removal of 6 bases from V and 0 bases from J, the junction retains 10 bases not matched to a gene. CDR1 and CDR2, looked up from the germline V gene, are SGHAT and FQNNGV. The CDR3, cysteine through phenylalanine, is 17 amino acids long. The kept DNA is CDR3 alone, 51 bases in frame from the first base.

The source material was PBMCs, sampled from a glioma patient treated with radiotherapy, temozolomide or both. The chain is encoded by TRBV11-2 joined to TRBJ1-2; the central 10 bases match TRBD1. This clonotype was obtained from a woman aged 50 to 65 with glioma. The sequence in DNA is TGTGCCAGCAGTACACGGACAGGGGGACTATCTAACTATGGCTACACCTTC. It is translated as CASSTRTGGLSNYGYTF.